The TCR beta chain under discussion was sequenced for a study of blood T cell repertoires in COVID-19 (dated by TCRdb to 2018 to 2020). About the full investigation: The collaborator samples originated in the United States, Italy and Spain and spanned the acute and convalescent phases of COVID-19. The prospective study material was composed of cDNA or gDNA derived from T cells, B-cell-depleted T cells, or PBMCs. Subjects who had been exposed to COVID-19, were actively infected with it, or had recovered from it provided the deeply sampled blood TCRbeta repertoires that made up the dataset. The repertoires were made available in a free public database intended to serve as a resource for research on the immune response to SARS-CoV-2. The samples were drawn from the first 160 participants of the ongoing ImmuneRACE study and from roughly 1,300 subjects provided by 6 global collaborators. Sample metadata almost always included a de-identified subject ID, COVID-19 status, age in years and sex. HLA class I and class II types, where available, came from metadata supplied by the sample provider rather than from assay-based typing.

Only one count was recorded for this clone. Its antigen remains unidentified. The sample holds no much larger clone one base away, and base qualities are not on file. CDR1 and CDR2 are drawn from the germline V gene: SGHRS, YFSETQ. From the cysteine up to the phenylalanine, the CDR3 has a length of 15 residues. The DNA shown is the 45-base CDR3, in frame from base 1. Here V drops 4 bases and J drops 7 bases, and the junction holds 13 bases not matched to any gene. Study-wide findings and limitations: How much clinical and demographic metadata was included differed by source and by participant, and the metadata was provided uncurated.

Whole blood was collected in K2EDTA tubes by collaborating institutions according to the institutions' own protocols. For TCRbeta analysis, collaborators shipped samples in one of three forms: frozen whole blood, isolated PBMCs, or DNA extracted from either of those sample types. TCRbeta CDR3 regions were amplified from genomic DNA by means of the immunoSEQ Assay, a bias-controlled multiplex PCR. The published analysis was carried out like this. The number of nucleated cells in each sample was estimated by amplification of reference gene primers within the assay. To quantify the absolute abundance of each unique TCRbeta CDR3 rearrangement, sequence reads were collapsed and filtered. For each sample, productive Simpson clonality was calculated as the square root of Simpson's diversity index over productive rearrangements. TCRdb's version of the immuneACCESS table is confined to in-frame rearrangements and falls short of the full clone set. An unresolved V gene accounts for under half of the shortfall where checked; the remainder is of unknown origin. The V and J calls and the clone size are those of that table, but D and trimming were determined from the DNA. The table for this sample lists 300,000 to 450,000 clones; 81% of them were counted only once. Roughly 1.1% of the sample is in the top ten clones.

This chain joins TRBV5-1 to TRBJ1-2; 7 central nucleotides agree with TRBD1. The sequence was collected from a human donor with acute or convalescent COVID-19. The donor label of this sample is uncertain. The sequencing sample was made of peripheral blood. Here is the DNA: TGCGCCAGCAGCATAGACAGGGTCTCTGCGTCTGGCTACACCTTC. Protein translation: CASSIDRVSASGYTF.